The 20 T cell receptor beta chains in this list originate from one sample, sequenced in a study of blood T cell repertoires in COVID-19. Libraries were prepared by immunoSEQ multiplex PCR; TCRdb keeps only in-frame clonotypes and omits some of them. The sample has some 200,000 clones; approximately 87% are singletons. Sequencing was done on a sample of peripheral blood. The receptors come from a man aged 18-30 years with active or convalescent COVID-19.

The chain combines TRBV18 with TRBJ1-2; D is possibly TRBD1 (5 bases). The V end lost 6 bases, the J end lost 3 bases, and 11 bases lay between the germline ends. The germline V gene has CDR1 KGHSH and CDR2 LQKENI. The CDR3 runs to 13 residues. CDR3 nucleotides: TGTGCCAGCTCCACGACAGCGCACTATGGCTACACCTTC. This translates into CASSTTAHYGYTF.

The chain is built from TRBV19 and TRBJ1-1; D is unclear. V was clipped by 1 base and J by 6 bases, with 12 bases between them. This CDR3 has 14 residues. Germline assignment: CDR1 LNHDA and CDR2 SQIVND (reference sequence). The CDR3 DNA follows: TGTGCCAGTAGTATAGTCGCGCCCTCCCCTGAAGCTTTCTTT. This translates into CASSIVAPSPEAFF. The whole variable domain, filled in from reference TRBV19 and TRBJ1-1, reads DGGITQSPKYLFRKEGQNVTLSCEQNLNHDAMYWYRQDPGQGLRLIYYSQIVNDFQKGDIAEGYSVSREKKESFPLTVTSAQKNPTAFYLCASSIVAPSPEAFFGQGTRLTVV.

This chain connects TRBV6-5 to TRBJ2-7; tentatively, D is TRBD2 (5 bases). CDR3 size: 14 residues. Germline values: CDR1 MNHEY, CDR2 SVGAGI. The ends were cut back, 7 bases at V and 0 bases at J, with 13 bases in the middle. CDR3 coding DNA: TGTGCCAGCACACGTCAACGGGGCTCCTACGAGCAGTACTTC. Its translation is CASTRQRGSYEQYF.

This clone was recorded at least ten times. The chain has TRBV27 and TRBJ2-1; no firm D call. Per the germline V gene, CDR1 is MNHEY and CDR2 is SMNVEV (reference sequence). V was shortened by 2 bases and J by 5 bases, with 10 bases between the two germline ends. The CDR3 runs 14 residues. This CDR3 reads CASSLISSNNEQFF. For the CDR3, the DNA is TGTGCCAGCAGTTTAATCTCTTCTAACAATGAGCAGTTCTTC.

CDR3 region: CASSLGTGHIYNEQFF. CDR3 DNA: TGTGCCAGCAGCTTAGGGACAGGACACATCTACAATGAGCAGTTCTTC. This chain links TRBV7-6 with TRBJ2-1, with TRBD1 matching 7 bases. Trimming cost V 1 base and J 3 bases; bases outside gene matches: 6. CDR3 size: 16 residues. Germline values: CDR1 SGHVS, CDR2 FNYEAQ.

V and J are TRBV5-1 and TRBJ1-4; TRBD1 aligns across 9 bases. The CDR3 extends over 13 amino acids. Trimming cost V 5 bases and J 8 bases; bases outside gene matches: 4. In germline, CDR1 is SGHRS, CDR2 YFSETQ. The DNA for the CDR3 is TGCGCCAGCAGACAGGGGGCGCAGGAAAAACTGTTTTTT. Its protein product is CASRQGAQEKLFF.

The chain employs TRBV24-1 and TRBJ1-2, with D possibly matching TRBD1 (6 bases). This CDR3 is 14 amino acids long. The V gene lost 3 bases and the J gene lost 4 bases, with 11 bases spanning the gap. Germline V CDR1 and CDR2: KGHDR, SFDVKD. In DNA, the CDR3 is TGTGCCACCAGTGATCAGGACAGAGGCTATGGCTACACCTTC. It encodes CATSDQDRGYGYTF.

The chain is built from TRBV27 and TRBJ2-1, with 7 bases aligning to TRBD2. V was pared by 8 bases and J by 9 bases, with 16 bases of the junction left unmatched. Germline CDR1 and CDR2: MNHEY and SMNVEV (reference sequence). This CDR3 is 15 amino acids long. The CDR3 nucleotides read TGTGCCAGCGGGGGGAGGGACCCCCTTATCGGTGAGCAGTTCTTC. It yields the protein CASGGRDPLIGEQFF.

The chain combines TRBV4-2 with TRBJ1-1, with D uncertain. CDR3 length equals 14 residues. V was cut by 1 base and J by 1 base, with 7 bases left in between. CDR1 and CDR2 from the germline V gene are LGHNA and YNFKEQ. CDR3 bases: TGTGCCAGCAGCCAAGGTGGGCAGAACACTGAAGCTTTCTTT. This encodes CASSQGGQNTEAFF.

J is TRBJ1-1 and V is TRBV6-5; 8 nucleotides line up with TRBD1. Germline V gene data show CDR1 as MNHEY and CDR2 as SVGAGI. This CDR3 is built from 13 residues. The J segment lost 10 bases and the V segment lost 2 bases, leaving 6 bases of the junction unmatched. For the CDR3, the DNA is TGTGCCAGCAGTTACCCCGGACAGGGAAGAGCTTTCTTT. Encoded protein: CASSYPGQGRAFF.

This chain joins TRBV19 and TRBJ1-5; D is perhaps TRBD1 (5 bases). CDR1 is LNHDA and CDR2 is SQIVND in the germline V gene (reference sequence). Trimming pared 6 bases from V and 2 bases from J, leaving 14 bases between. The CDR3 loop spans 15 amino acids. The CDR3 loop reads CASRDQGLGNQPQHF. The CDR3 DNA reads TGTGCCAGTAGGGACCAGGGCCTAGGCAATCAGCCCCAGCATTTT. The variable domain in full, with the rest retrieved from reference TRBV19 and TRBJ1-5, is DGGITQSPKYLFRKEGQNVTLSCEQNLNHDAMYWYRQDPGQGLRLIYYSQIVNDFQKGDIAEGYSVSREKKESFPLTVTSAQKNPTAFYLCASRDQGLGNQPQHFGDGTRLSIL.

Only a few counts were recorded for this clone. The chain has TRBV27 and TRBJ1-4, with TRBD1 identical over 10 bases. Germline CDR1 and CDR2: MNHEY and SMNVEV (reference sequence). V dropped 3 bases and J dropped 5; count of bases not matched to a gene: 3. This CDR3 region has 15 residues. CDR3 bases: TGTGCCAGCAGTTTTGACAGGGGGCTAAATGAAAAACTGTTTTTT. Translation gives CASSFDRGLNEKLFF.

The CDR3 sequence: CSVLTGGNEQYF. DNA for the CDR3: TGCAGCGTCCTGACAGGGGGAAACGAGCAGTACTTC. The J gene is TRBJ2-7, the V gene TRBV29-1; 9 positions agree with TRBD1. Germline-derived CDR1 and CDR2 are SQVTM and ANQGSEA. The CDR3 has 12 amino acids. Unmatched junction bases numbered 5, after V lost 6 bases and J lost 5 bases.

This clone has only one observation. The rearrangement links TRBV3-1 (or the pseudogene TRBV3-2) to TRBJ2-7; D perhaps matches TRBD2 (6 bases). Germline V CDR1 and CDR2: LGHDT, YNNKEL (reference sequence). The CDR3 spans 14 residues. Trimming removed 0 bases at V and 6 bases at J, with 12 bases between. The DNA of the CDR3 is TGTGCCAGCAGCCAAGATGTTCAGGGAGGCGAGCAGTACGTC. Amino acid sequence: CASSQDVQGGEQYV.

Notes on this clone: The identical CDR3 is also encoded by other nucleotide sequences in the sample. The chain joins TRBV18 to TRBJ1-5; maybe TRBD1 (5 bases). The CDR3 totals 13 residues. Trimming cost V 3 bases and J 7 bases, with 10 bases left between them. The V gene's germline CDR1 is KGHSH and CDR2 LQKENI. The DNA for the CDR3 is TGTGCCAGCTCACCGGGGAGGGACCAGCCCCAGCATTTT. Translation gives CASSPGRDQPQHF.

This chain links TRBV7-9 with TRBJ1-3, with no clear D. Germline V gives CDR1 SEHNR, CDR2 FQNEAQ (reference sequence). The CDR3 runs to 12 residues. Trimming cost V 4 bases and J 7 bases, with 8 bases left between them. CDR3 protein: CASSSGGNTIYF. For the CDR3, the DNA is TGTGCCAGCAGCTCAGGTGGGAACACCATATATTTT.

The V and J genes are TRBV7-2 and TRBJ1-2, with D hard to call. V gave up 4 bases and J gave up 7 bases, with 16 bases separating them. The CDR3 is 14 amino acids. Germline values: CDR1 SGHTA, CDR2 FQGNSA. CDR3 sequence: CASSSPDLGGGYTF. CDR3 in DNA: TGTGCCAGCAGCTCACCCGACCTTGGCGGTGGCTACACCTTC.

This sequence joins TRBV11-3 and TRBJ1-1, with 8 bases fitting TRBD1. The CDR3 runs 15 residues. The ends lost 3 bases at V and 10 bases at J; junction bases unmatched: 13. Per germline, CDR1 SGHNT and CDR2 YENEEA. The CDR3 DNA is TGTGCCAGCAGCTTGGGGACAGGCCATACCGTCGGAGCTTTCTTT. Its translation: CASSLGTGHTVGAFF.

The rearrangement links TRBV9 to TRBJ2-7, with 7 bases fitting TRBD2. The junction had 6 bases not matched to a gene; V was cut back by 3 bases and J by 0 bases. This CDR3 region has 15 residues. Germline V gene data show CDR1 as SGDLS and CDR2 as YYNGEE. This CDR3 is CASSETSSISYEQYF. The CDR3 coding sequence is TGTGCCAGCAGCGAGACTAGCTCCATCTCCTACGAGCAGTACTTC.

This chain links TRBV27 with TRBJ1-1; D may be TRBD1 (6 bases). Trimming stripped 6 bases from V and 4 bases from J, with 21 bases between. The CDR3 consists of 16 residues. Per germline, CDR1 MNHEY and CDR2 SMNVEV (reference sequence). The CDR3 bases are TGTGCCAGCAGGCCCATGGATCGGGGGGCATTCACTGAAGCTTTCTTT. This encodes CASRPMDRGAFTEAFF.